This T cell receptor beta chain was identified in a study of blood T cell repertoires in COVID-19. Study summary: Sites in the United States, Italy and Spain provided acute and convalescent COVID-19 samples. PBMCs, B-cell-depleted T cells, or T cells provided the cDNA or gDNA that made up the material.

Profiling relied on immunoSEQ multiplex PCR, and the TCRdb table lists in-frame clones only, not all of them. Of fewer than 500,000 clones listed, approximately 90% were seen once; the top ten hold 1.4% to 1.5%. The CDR3 length is 14 residues. With 0 bases removed from V and 7 bases from J, the gap between germline ends came to 13 bases. Germline V gene sequence: CDR1 SGHRS, CDR2 YFSETQ. This chain joins TRBV5-1 and TRBJ1-1; maybe TRBD1 (5 bases). This clonotype originated in a woman aged 25 to 45 with active or convalescent COVID-19. The sample taken for sequencing was peripheral blood. CDR3 DNA: TGCGCCAGCAGCTTGGAGGGGTCCACCTTTGAAGCTTTCTTT. This encodes CASSLEGSTFEAFF.